The 18 T cell receptor beta chains listed next were all sequenced from one sample in a study of CD8 T cells in ankylosing spondylitis. TCRdb passed the 5' RACE reads through MiXCR, listing each CDR3 protein once. Of roughly 180,000 distinct CDR3 sequences listed, 10% to 15% were seen once; the top ten hold 9.5% to 11%. The sequenced sample was blood, either unsorted or a sorted T cell fraction (not recorded which). The origin of the receptors is a female donor with ankylosing spondylitis or in good health (not recorded which).

This clonotype has ten or more counts. This rearrangement joins TRBV5-1 to TRBJ1-1; D remains unclear. V lost 0 bases and J 1 base, leaving 4 bases between the germline ends. The CDR3 loop spans 13 amino acids. Germline CDR1 is SGHRS and CDR2 is YFSETQ. The CDR3, as DNA: TGCGCCAGCAGCTTGGGCACGAACACTGAAGCTTTCTTT. This gives the protein CASSLGTNTEAFF.

This clonotype was seen a few times. The V call is TRBV20-1, the J call TRBJ2-1, with D hard to call. The germline V gene encodes CDR1 DFQATT and CDR2 SNEGSKA (reference sequence). CDR3 length equals 15 residues. Trimming left V 0 bases short and J 5 bases short, with 14 bases between. The CDR3 region has the DNA TGCAGTGCTAGAGATCCCTCACGAAATAACAATGAGCAGTTCTTC. Its protein is CSARDPSRNNNEQFF.

This clonotype was recorded at least ten times. The V gene is TRBV10-3, the J gene TRBJ1-2; D may be TRBD1 (5 bases). The V and J ends lost 6 bases and 6 bases respectively, with 11 bases between them. CDR3 length: 12 residues. Germline values: CDR1 ENHRY, CDR2 SYGVKD. CDR3 DNA sequence: TGTGCCATCAGCGGACAAGGGGATGGCTACACCTTC. Translation gives CAISGQGDGYTF.

This clonotype was recorded at least ten times. The chain employs TRBV4-3 and TRBJ2-4; possibly TRBD2 for D (6 bases). Trimming shortened V by 0 bases and J by 9 bases, and 18 bases separated the two germline ends. This CDR3 is built from 16 residues. Germline CDR1 LGHNA, CDR2 YSLEER. In nucleotides, the CDR3 is TGCGCCAGCAGCCAAGAGCGTAGCGGAGGTGCTTCCATTCAGTACTTC. This codes for CASSQERSGGASIQYF.

The rearrangement links TRBV19 to TRBJ1-1; D is perhaps TRBD1 (6 bases). Trimming pared 6 bases from V and 5 bases from J, leaving 31 bases between. Germline V gene data show CDR1 as LNHDA and CDR2 as SQIVND (reference sequence). This CDR3 has 19 amino acids. The CDR3 here is CASSETGLTLMGRQTEAFF. CDR3 nucleotides: TGTGCCAGTAGCGAGACAGGTCTAACACTAATGGGGCGACAGACTGAAGCTTTCTTT.

This chain links TRBV20-1 with TRBJ2-1, with 8 bases aligning to TRBD2. Looked up from germline, CDR1 is DFQATT and CDR2 is SNEGSKA (reference sequence). V lost 3 bases to trimming and J lost 10 bases; unmatched junction nucleotides: 14. CDR3 length: 15 residues. CDR3 sequence: CSARAPAGVIREQFF. CDR3 DNA: TGCAGTGCTAGGGCCCCAGCGGGAGTCATTAGAGAGCAGTTCTTC.

This clonotype appeared a few times. J is TRBJ2-1 and V is TRBV9; TRBD2 agrees at 14 bases. The V gene end was trimmed by 0 bases and the J gene end by 10 bases; junction bases not matched to a gene: 6. Per the germline V gene, CDR1 is SGDLS and CDR2 is YYNGEE. This CDR3 comprises 16 residues. The CDR3 DNA follows: TGTGCCAGCAGCGTAGTGCCGGGACTAGCGGGAGACGAGCAGTTCTTC. This gives the protein CASSVVPGLAGDEQFF. The whole variable domain, filled in from reference TRBV9 and TRBJ2-1, reads DSGVTQTPKHLITATGQRVTLRCSPRSGDLSVYWYQQSLDQGLQFLIQYYNGEERAKGNILERFSAQQFPDLHSELNLSSLELGDSALYFCASSVVPGLAGDEQFFGPGTRLTVL.

This clonotype was recorded at least ten times. The chain is built from TRBV5-1 and TRBJ2-2; no definite D call. Trimming removed 5 bases from V and 3 bases from J, with 8 bases in between. The CDR3 loop spans 13 amino acids. Germline V gene data show CDR1 as SGHRS and CDR2 as YFSETQ. The CDR3 DNA reads TGCGCCAGCAGGGGCGGAGACACCGGGGAGCTGTTTTTT. Amino acid sequence: CASRGGDTGELFF.

The chain uses TRBV15 and TRBJ2-5; 9 bases map to TRBD1. The length of the CDR3 is 14 residues. With V trimmed by 1 base and J by 7 bases, 4 bases remained unmatched. CDR1 is LNHNV, CDR2 YYDKDF, per germline (reference sequence). The CDR3 DNA is TGTGCCACCAGCAGAGCGGACAGGGGAAGGACCCAGTACTTC. This codes for CATSRADRGRTQYF.

The chain links TRBV15 to TRBJ1-4, with D unresolved. Looked up from germline, CDR1 is LNHNV and CDR2 is YYDKDF (reference sequence). This CDR3 contains 16 residues. Trimming pared 0 bases from V and 0 bases from J, leaving 8 bases between. CDR3 in DNA: TGTGCCACCAGCAGAGATCCAAGTGCAACTAATGAAAAACTGTTTTTT. It codes for CATSRDPSATNEKLFF.

Regarding this clonotype: This sequence may be a read error, since a much larger clone differs from it by one base. This chain uses TRBV12-3 or TRBV12-4 with TRBJ1-2; the match to TRBD1 covers 8 bases. V shed 6 bases and J 4 bases; nucleotides not matched to a gene: 7. The CDR3 is 14 residues long. The DNA for the CDR3 is TGTGCCAGCAGCGCCCAGACAGGGGCCTATGGCTACACCTTC. This sequence encodes CASSAQTGAYGYTF.

This clonotype occurred many times. The rearrangement joins TRBV5-5 to TRBJ1-5; D unclear. The CDR3 has 16 amino acids. Germline CDR1 SGHKS, CDR2 YYEKEE (reference sequence). V shed 2 bases and J shed 3 bases, with 15 bases lying between them. CDR3 sequence reads: CASSLGPPGPNQPQHF. For the CDR3, the DNA is TGTGCCAGCAGCTTAGGTCCGCCTGGTCCCAATCAGCCCCAGCATTTT.

This clonotype has ten or more counts. The V gene is TRBV28, the J gene TRBJ1-5; tentatively, D is TRBD1 (6 bases). Germline assignment: CDR1 MDHEN and CDR2 SYDVKM. The CDR3 covers 15 residues. V lost 7 bases to trimming and J lost 2 bases, with 15 bases between them. The CDR3 DNA is TGTGCCAGCACAATCCGGGCAGGGGGCAATCAGCCCCAGCATTTT. Translating gives CASTIRAGGNQPQHF.

The sample holds a few counts of this clonotype. The chain carries TRBV6-1 and TRBJ1-4; tentative D call: TRBD1 (5 bases). The V end was cut by 7 bases, the J end by 7 bases, with 19 bases between. Germline loops: CDR1 MNHNS, CDR2 SASEGT. CDR3 length: 15 amino acids. CDR3 sequence reads: CASTPGMGVGEKLFF. CDR3 bases: TGTGCCAGCACCCCCGGGATGGGGGTGGGTGAAAAACTGTTTTTT.

This clonotype showed up many times. V usage is TRBV5-6 and J usage is TRBJ2-7, with 9 bases matching TRBD1. Trimming at V came to 6 bases and at J to 6 bases, leaving 25 bases not matched to a gene. Germline V gene lookup returns CDR1 SGHDT and CDR2 YYEEEE. The CDR3 has 19 residues. The CDR3 DNA is TGTGCCAGCACCACCCGGGACAGGGTATTATTCTCCTTTCTCGCCGAGCAGTACTTC. This sequence encodes CASTTRDRVLFSFLAEQYF.

V usage is TRBV12-3 or TRBV12-4 and J usage is TRBJ2-3; TRBD2 aligns across 15 bases. V was clipped by 7 bases and J by 3 bases; unmatched bases: 11. There are 18 residues in the CDR3. The CDR3 DNA follows: TGTGCCAGCACCATACGGACTAGCGGGAGGGCCAGTACAGATACGCAGTATTTT. Its translation: CASTIRTSGRASTDTQYF.

This chain links TRBV6-1 with TRBJ1-2, with D perhaps TRBD1 (6 bases). V gave up 1 base and J gave up 5 bases, with 14 bases separating them. The CDR3 has 15 amino acids. CDR1 and CDR2 from the germline V gene are MNHNS and SASEGT. CDR3 region: CASSEGGGVQYGYTF. In DNA form, the CDR3 reads TGTGCCAGCAGTGAAGGGGGGGGCGTACAGTATGGCTACACCTTC.

CDR3 sequence: CSAILGGTDTQYF. CDR3 sequence (DNA): TGCAGTGCCATATTGGGCGGCACAGATACGCAGTATTTT. The rearrangement uses TRBV20-1 and TRBJ2-3; the D is unclear. Germline lookup yields CDR1 DFQATT and CDR2 SNEGSKA (reference sequence). V lost 6 bases and J lost 1, with 11 bases in between. The CDR3 totals 13 residues.